This T cell receptor beta chain was sequenced during a study of T cells in lung cancer brain metastases. Study at large: Most patients, about 90% of the 20, got no therapy between primary and metastasis resection. Study-wide findings and caveats: Fragmented FFPE DNA may have left the infiltrating repertoire incompletely captured.

With respect to this clone: What it binds is not known.

Assay: immunoSEQ multiplex PCR; the TCRdb copy retains only in-frame clones and omits some. The data show just under 2,500 clones, with just over 90% seen just once and 3% to 4.5% held by the top ten. Patients with a history of multiple malignancies were excluded. This CDR3 contains 15 residues. Trimming left V 5 bases short and J 4 bases short, with 17 bases between. The receptor was derived from a man aged 70-80 years with non-small cell lung cancer that had spread to the brain. The genes are TRBV5-3 and TRBJ2-3; either TRBD1 or TRBD2 may supply D (5 bases each). TRBV5-3 is noted as an ORF with a role that remains uncertain. Sequencing was carried out using tumor tissue from a brain metastasis. CDR3 amino acids: CARSLFRGSPDTQYF. The CDR3 DNA follows: TGTGCCAGAAGTTTATTCCGGGGCAGCCCAGATACGCAGTATTTT.